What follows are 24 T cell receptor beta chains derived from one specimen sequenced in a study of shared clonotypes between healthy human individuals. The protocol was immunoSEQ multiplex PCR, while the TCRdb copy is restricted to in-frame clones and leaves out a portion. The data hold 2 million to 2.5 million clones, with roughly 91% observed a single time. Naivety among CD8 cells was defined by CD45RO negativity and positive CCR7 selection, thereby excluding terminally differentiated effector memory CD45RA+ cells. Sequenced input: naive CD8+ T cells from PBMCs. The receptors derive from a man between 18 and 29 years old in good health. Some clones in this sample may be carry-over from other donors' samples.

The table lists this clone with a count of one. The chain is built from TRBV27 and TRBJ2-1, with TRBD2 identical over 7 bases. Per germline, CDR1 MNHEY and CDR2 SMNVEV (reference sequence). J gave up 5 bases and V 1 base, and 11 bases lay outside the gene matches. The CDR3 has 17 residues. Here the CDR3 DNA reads TGTGCCAGCAGTTTATTGGTGTTGGGAGGGCGGAACAATGAGCAGTTCTTC. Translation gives CASSLLVLGGRNNEQFF.

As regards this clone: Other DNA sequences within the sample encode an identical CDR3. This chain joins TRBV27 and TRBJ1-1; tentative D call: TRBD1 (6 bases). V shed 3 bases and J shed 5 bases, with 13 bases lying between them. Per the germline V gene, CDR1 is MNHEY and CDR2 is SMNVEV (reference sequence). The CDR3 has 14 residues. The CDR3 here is CASSLGRGWTEAFF. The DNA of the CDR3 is TGTGCCAGCAGTTTGGGCAGGGGATGGACTGAAGCTTTCTTT.

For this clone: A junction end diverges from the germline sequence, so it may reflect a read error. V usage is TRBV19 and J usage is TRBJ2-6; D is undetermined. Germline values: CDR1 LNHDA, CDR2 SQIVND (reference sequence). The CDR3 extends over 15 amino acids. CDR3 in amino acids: CASSMSLSEANVLTF. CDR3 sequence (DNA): TGTGCCAGTAGTATGAGCCTCTCTGAGGCCAACGTCCTGACTTTC. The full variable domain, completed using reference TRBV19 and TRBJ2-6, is DGGITQSPKYLFRKEGQNVTLSCEQNLNHDAMYWYRQDPGQGLRLIYYSQIVNDFQKGDIAEGYSVSREKKESFPLTVTSAQKNPTAFYLCASSMSLSEANVLTFGAGSRLTVL.

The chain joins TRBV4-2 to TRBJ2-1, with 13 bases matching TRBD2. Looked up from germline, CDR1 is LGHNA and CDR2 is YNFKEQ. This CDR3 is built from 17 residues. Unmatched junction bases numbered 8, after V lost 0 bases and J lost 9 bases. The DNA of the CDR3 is TGTGCCAGCAGCCAAGAAGGAATAGGACTAGCGGGAGCTGAGCAGTTCTTC. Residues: CASSQEGIGLAGAEQFF.

In DNA form, the CDR3 reads TGCGCCAGCAGTCAATCGGGAAGCGGCAGGGAGCCATACGAGCAGTACTTC. The encoded protein is CASSQSGSGREPYEQYF. J is TRBJ2-7 and V is TRBV23-1; the D call may be TRBD1 or TRBD2 (5 bases each). TRBV23-1 is noted as an ORF with a role that remains uncertain. Trimming removed 0 bases at V and 4 bases at J, with 19 bases between. This CDR3 is built from 17 residues.

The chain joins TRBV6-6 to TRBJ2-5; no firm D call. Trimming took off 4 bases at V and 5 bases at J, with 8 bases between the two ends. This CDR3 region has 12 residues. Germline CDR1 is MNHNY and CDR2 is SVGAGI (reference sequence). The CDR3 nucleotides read TGTGCCAGCAGTTCCAGGATGGAGACCCAGTACTTC. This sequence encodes CASSSRMETQYF.

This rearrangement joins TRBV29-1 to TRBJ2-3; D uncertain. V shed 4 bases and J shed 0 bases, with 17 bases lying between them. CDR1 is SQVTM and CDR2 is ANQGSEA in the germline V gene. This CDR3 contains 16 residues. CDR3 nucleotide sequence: TGCAGCGTTGTCGGCAGTACCCTTATGAGCACAGATACGCAGTATTTT. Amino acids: CSVVGSTLMSTDTQYF.

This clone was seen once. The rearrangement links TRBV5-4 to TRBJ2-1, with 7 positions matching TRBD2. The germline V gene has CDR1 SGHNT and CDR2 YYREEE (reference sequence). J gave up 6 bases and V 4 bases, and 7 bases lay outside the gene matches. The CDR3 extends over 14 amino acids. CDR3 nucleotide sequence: TGTGCCAGCAGCCCCTTGGGGAGGGCCAATGAGCAGTTCTTC. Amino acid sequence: CASSPLGRANEQFF.

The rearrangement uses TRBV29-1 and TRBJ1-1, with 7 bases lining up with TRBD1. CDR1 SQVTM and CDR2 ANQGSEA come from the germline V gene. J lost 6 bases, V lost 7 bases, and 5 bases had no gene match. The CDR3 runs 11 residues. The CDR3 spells CSARTGPEAFF. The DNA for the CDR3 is TGCAGCGCCCGGACAGGCCCTGAAGCTTTCTTT.

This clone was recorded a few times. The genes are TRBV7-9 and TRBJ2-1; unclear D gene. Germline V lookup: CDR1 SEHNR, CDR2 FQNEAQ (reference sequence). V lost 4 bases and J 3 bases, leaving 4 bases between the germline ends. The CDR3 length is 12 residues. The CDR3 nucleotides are TGTGCCAGCAGCTCCGTCTACAATGAGCAGTTCTTC. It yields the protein CASSSVYNEQFF.

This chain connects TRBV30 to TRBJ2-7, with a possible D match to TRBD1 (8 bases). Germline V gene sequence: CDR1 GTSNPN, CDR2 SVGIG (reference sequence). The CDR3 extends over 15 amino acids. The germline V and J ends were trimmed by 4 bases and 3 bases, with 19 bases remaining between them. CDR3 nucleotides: TGTGCCTGGACCCCCCGGGGGGACAGGCGCTACGAGCAGTACTTC. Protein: CAWTPRGDRRYEQYF.

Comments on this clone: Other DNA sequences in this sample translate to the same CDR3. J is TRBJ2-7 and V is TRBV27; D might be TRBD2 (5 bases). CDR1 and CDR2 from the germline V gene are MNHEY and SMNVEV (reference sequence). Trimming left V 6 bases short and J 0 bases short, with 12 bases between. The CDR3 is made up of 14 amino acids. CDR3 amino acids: CASSLSGSSYEQYF. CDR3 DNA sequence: TGTGCCAGCAGCCTCAGCGGTTCCTCCTACGAGCAGTACTTC.

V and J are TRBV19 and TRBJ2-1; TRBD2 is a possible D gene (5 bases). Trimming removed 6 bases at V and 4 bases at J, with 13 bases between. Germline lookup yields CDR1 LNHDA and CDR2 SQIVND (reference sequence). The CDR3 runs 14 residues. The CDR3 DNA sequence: TGTGCCAGTAGGGGCGGAGGAGTTTACAATGAGCAGTTCTTC. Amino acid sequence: CASRGGGVYNEQFF.

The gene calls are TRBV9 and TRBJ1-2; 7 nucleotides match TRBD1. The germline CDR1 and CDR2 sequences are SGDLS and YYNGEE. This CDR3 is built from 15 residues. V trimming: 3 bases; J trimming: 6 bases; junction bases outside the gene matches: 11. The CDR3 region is CASSGDRVLLDGYTF. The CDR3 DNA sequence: TGTGCCAGCAGCGGAGACAGGGTCCTCTTGGATGGCTACACCTTC.

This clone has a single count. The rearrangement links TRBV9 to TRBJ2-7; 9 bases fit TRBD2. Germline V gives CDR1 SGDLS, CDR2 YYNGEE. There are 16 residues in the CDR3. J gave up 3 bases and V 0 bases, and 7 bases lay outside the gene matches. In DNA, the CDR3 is TGTGCCAGCAGCGTAGTTCTTAGCGGGAGCCTCTACGAGCAGTACTTC. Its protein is CASSVVLSGSLYEQYF.

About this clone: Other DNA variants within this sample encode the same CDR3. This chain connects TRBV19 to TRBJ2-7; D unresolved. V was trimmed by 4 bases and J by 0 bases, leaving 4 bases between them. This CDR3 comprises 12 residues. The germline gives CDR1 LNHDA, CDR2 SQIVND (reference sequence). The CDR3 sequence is CASSRSSYEQYF. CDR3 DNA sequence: TGTGCCAGTAGTAGAAGCTCCTACGAGCAGTACTTC.

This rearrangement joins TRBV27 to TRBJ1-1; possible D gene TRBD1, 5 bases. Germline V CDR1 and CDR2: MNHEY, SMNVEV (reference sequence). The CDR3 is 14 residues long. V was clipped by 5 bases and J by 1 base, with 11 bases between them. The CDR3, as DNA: TGTGCCAGCAGTCCCCCGGGACGGAACACTGAAGCTTTCTTT. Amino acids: CASSPPGRNTEAFF.

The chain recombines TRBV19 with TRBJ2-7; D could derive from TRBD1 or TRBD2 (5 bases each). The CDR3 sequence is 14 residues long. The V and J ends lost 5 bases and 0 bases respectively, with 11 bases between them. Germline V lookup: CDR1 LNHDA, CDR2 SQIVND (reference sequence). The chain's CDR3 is CASSDSTSSYEQYF. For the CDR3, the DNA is TGTGCCAGTAGTGACAGTACTAGCTCCTACGAGCAGTACTTC.

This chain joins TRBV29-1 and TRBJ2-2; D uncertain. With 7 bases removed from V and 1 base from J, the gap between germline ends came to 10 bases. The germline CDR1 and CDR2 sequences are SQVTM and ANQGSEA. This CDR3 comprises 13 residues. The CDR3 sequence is CSATRQNTGELFF. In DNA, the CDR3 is TGCAGCGCCACACGACAGAACACCGGGGAGCTGTTTTTT.

CDR3 sequence (DNA): TGTGCCAGCAGTTACTCTCGGGATAGCTACACCTTC. Translating gives CASSYSRDSYTF. The chain carries TRBV6-5 and TRBJ1-2, with D unclear. The length of the CDR3 is 12 residues. CDR1 is MNHEY, CDR2 SVGAGI, per germline. V dropped 0 bases and J dropped 9 bases, with 8 bases sitting between them.

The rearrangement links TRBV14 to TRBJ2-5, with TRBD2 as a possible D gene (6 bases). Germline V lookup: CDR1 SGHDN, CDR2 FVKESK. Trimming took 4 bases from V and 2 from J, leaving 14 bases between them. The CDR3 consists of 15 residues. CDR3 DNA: TGTGCCAGCAGCCTGGTGGCGGGGCAGCAAGAGACCCAGTACTTC. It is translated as CASSLVAGQQETQYF.

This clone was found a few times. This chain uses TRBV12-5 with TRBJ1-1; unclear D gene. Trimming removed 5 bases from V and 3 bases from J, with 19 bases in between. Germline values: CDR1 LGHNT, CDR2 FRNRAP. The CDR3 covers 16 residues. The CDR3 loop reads CASGVRTGGLDTEAFF. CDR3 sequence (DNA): TGTGCTAGTGGTGTTCGGACTGGAGGATTGGACACTGAAGCTTTCTTT.

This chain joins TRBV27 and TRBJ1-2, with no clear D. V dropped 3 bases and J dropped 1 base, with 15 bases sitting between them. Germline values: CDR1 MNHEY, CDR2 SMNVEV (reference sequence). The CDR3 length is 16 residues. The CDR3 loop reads CASSFTTPRLNYGYTF. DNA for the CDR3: TGTGCCAGCAGTTTCACGACTCCCCGCCTTAACTATGGCTACACCTTC.

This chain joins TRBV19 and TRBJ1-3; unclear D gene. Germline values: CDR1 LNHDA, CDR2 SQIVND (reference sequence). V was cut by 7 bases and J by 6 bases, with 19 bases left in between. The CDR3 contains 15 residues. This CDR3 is CASIFGGTVTNTIYF. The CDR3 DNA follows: TGTGCCAGTATATTCGGCGGAACTGTGACAAACACCATATATTTT.